Detailed here is one T cell receptor (beta chain). What it recognizes is unknown. The sample originates from a study of shared clonotypes between healthy human individuals. Study details: CD4 naive cells filled three plates per donor, CD4 memory three, CD8 naive two and CD8 memory one. Study observations and caveats: Rarefaction gave evidence that sorted-subset sequencing remained incomplete despite large depth. Expectations were that clonotype sharing among donors would be affected by sequencing depth.

The assay ran at deep level. Measured with immunoSEQ multiplex PCR; TCRdb has only the in-frame clones, and not every one. The table records about 2 million clones, roughly 94% of them present only once. The sequencing input was naive CD4+ T cells sorted from blood. The subset: CD45RA+ positively selected. The TCR comes from a man in his late teens or twenties in good health.

CDR3 residues: CASSSSGFVNEQFF. In DNA, the CDR3 is TGTGCCAGCAGCTCGAGTGGTTTCGTCAATGAGCAGTTCTTC. This chain uses TRBV11-2 with TRBJ2-1; D is unresolved. The CDR3 runs 14 residues. The V and J ends lost 4 bases and 6 bases respectively, with 13 bases between them. CDR1 is SGHAT, CDR2 FQNNGV, per germline. Complete variable domain (other parts from reference TRBV11-2 and TRBJ2-1): EAGVAQSPRYKIIEKRQSVAFWCNPISGHATLYWYQQILGQGPKLLIQFQNNGVVDDSQLPKDRFSAERLKGVDSTLKIQPAKLEDSAVYLCASSSSGFVNEQFFGPGTRLTVL.